This T cell receptor beta chain is from a study of molecular identifiers for immune sequencing clone quantification. TCRdb re-called the PCR reads through MiXCR, storing one row per CDR3 protein. Here the sample spans about 640,000 distinct CDR3 sequences, 20% being singletons. Trimming shortened V by 6 bases and J by 7 bases, and 6 bases separated the two germline ends. Per the germline V gene, CDR1 is MGHRA and CDR2 is YSYEKL. The length of the CDR3 is 10 residues. This clonotype appeared many times. The chain combines TRBV4-1 with TRBJ2-5; D is perhaps TRBD2 (5 bases). This sequence was found in a human donor in good health. Some libraries in this study had Jurkat cell RNA spiked in. The specimen was naive CD8+ T cells from blood, with Jurkat cell RNA spiked in. Subset noted: FACS-sorted CD8+CD4-CCR7+CD45RA+ naive T cells. The CDR3 DNA sequence: TGCGCCAGCAGTGGAGGGACCCAGTACTTC. Its protein product is CASSGGTQYF.